These 26 T cell receptor beta chains were sequenced from one sample in a study of cytomegalovirus exposure and HLA in healthy donors. 13 Jbeta primers and 60 Vbeta primers were used for the PCR. Profiled with immunoSEQ multiplex PCR; TCRdb holds only in-frame clones, not every one. Among roughly 200,000 clones listed, around 80% were seen once. The specimen was PBMCs. The receptors come from a woman aged 60 to 75 in good health and CMV-seropositive.

The chain uses TRBV11-3 and TRBJ1-6; 11 nucleotides match TRBD1. With V trimmed by 7 bases and J by 8 bases, 1 base remained unmatched. Germline V CDR1 and CDR2: SGHNT, YENEEA. This CDR3 contains 13 residues. The CDR3: CASKGQGDSPLHF. In DNA, the CDR3 is TGTGCCAGCAAGGGACAGGGGGATTCACCCCTCCACTTT.

This chain connects TRBV7-2 to TRBJ2-3; D is unclear. CDR1 is SGHTA, CDR2 FQGNSA, per germline. The CDR3 contains 15 residues. Deletions cut 2 bases from V and 0 bases from J, with 9 bases between. The CDR3, as DNA: TGTGCCAGCAGCTTATCGTCCGCGAGCACAGATACGCAGTATTTT. This sequence encodes CASSLSSASTDTQYF.

The CDR3 loop reads CASSPHWGANYEQYF. The CDR3 DNA reads TGTGCCAGCAGCCCCCATTGGGGAGCCAACTACGAGCAGTACTTC. The chain links TRBV9 to TRBJ2-7, with D tentatively TRBD2 (5 bases). CDR3 length: 15 amino acids. Per the germline V gene, CDR1 is SGDLS and CDR2 is YYNGEE. V was clipped by 4 bases and J by 3 bases, with 17 bases between them.

J is TRBJ2-5 and V is TRBV7-9; 7 bases are shared with TRBD1. The CDR3 totals 15 residues. V lost 5 bases to trimming and J lost 0 bases; unmatched junction nucleotides: 6. Germline V gene data show CDR1 as SEHNR and CDR2 as FQNEAQ (reference sequence). CDR3 bases: TGTGCCAGCAGCCGAGGCGACAGGGACCAAGAGACCCAGTACTTC. This codes for CASSRGDRDQETQYF.

The genes are TRBV10-2 and TRBJ2-5; possible D gene TRBD1, 6 bases. Gene TRBJ2-7 matches the end of the DNA better, so the J call may be wrong. The V gene's germline CDR1 is WSHSY and CDR2 SAAADI. The CDR3 runs to 14 residues. Here the CDR3 DNA reads TGCGCCAGCAGCCCTTATGCGACAGGCTACGAGCAGTACTTC. This gives the protein CASSPYATGYEQYF.

Comments on this clone: A junction end diverges from the germline sequence, so it may reflect a read error. Other DNA sequences of this sample code for an identical CDR3. The chain links TRBV5-4 to TRBJ1-6; possible D gene TRBD1, 6 bases. The CDR3 is 16 amino acids. Germline values: CDR1 SGHNT, CDR2 YYREEE (reference sequence). The CDR3 sequence: CASSLVAGAYNSPLHF. The CDR3 DNA sequence: TGTGCCAGCAGCTTGGTCGCAGGGGCCTATAATTCCCCCCTCCACTTT.

The chain has TRBV5-1 and TRBJ2-2; TRBD2 agrees at 8 bases. There are 16 residues in the CDR3. Germline lookup yields CDR1 SGHRS and CDR2 YFSETQ. V was clipped by 4 bases and J by 1 base; unmatched bases: 6. In DNA, the CDR3 is TGCGCCAGCAGCCGATTAGCGGGACGGAACACCGGGGAGCTGTTTTTT. Its translation is CASSRLAGRNTGELFF.

CDR3 coding DNA: TGTGCCAGCAGCTTGGGCAGGGGAAGGAGGAACACTGAAGCTTTCTTT. This gives the protein CASSLGRGRRNTEAFF. V usage is TRBV5-6 and J usage is TRBJ1-1, with D maybe TRBD1 (6 bases). This CDR3 contains 16 residues. Germline V CDR1 and CDR2: SGHDT, YYEEEE. V was clipped by 0 bases and J by 1 base, with 13 bases between them.

This clone turned up a few times. V gene TRBV12-5 combines with J gene TRBJ1-1; 7 nucleotides agree with TRBD1. Trimming at V came to 3 bases and at J to 4 bases, leaving 8 bases not matched to a gene. Germline assignment: CDR1 LGHNT and CDR2 FRNRAP. This CDR3 has 15 amino acids. The DNA for the CDR3 is TGTGCTAGTGGTTTTACGGGACAGAAAACCACTGAAGCTTTCTTT. It encodes CASGFTGQKTTEAFF.

This clone was seen more than once but under ten times. The chain carries TRBV5-4 and TRBJ1-1; no definite D call. The CDR3 spans 13 residues. V was cut by 2 bases and J by 1 base, with 6 bases left in between. Germline CDR1 is SGHNT and CDR2 is YYREEE (reference sequence). Here the CDR3 DNA reads TGTGCCAGCAGCTTATTCGGGAACACTGAAGCTTTCTTT. Its protein is CASSLFGNTEAFF.

The V and J genes are TRBV9 and TRBJ2-6, with 8 positions matching TRBD1. CDR3 length: 19 amino acids. The J segment lost 0 bases and the V segment lost 0 bases, leaving 8 bases of the junction unmatched. Germline CDR1 SGDLS, CDR2 YYNGEE. The CDR3 nucleotides are TGTGCCAGCAGCGTAGCCCGGACAGGGCCCCTCTCTGGGGCCAACGTCCTGACTTTC. Protein: CASSVARTGPLSGANVLTF.

This clone was seen a handful of times. The DNA for the CDR3 is TGCGCCAGCAGCTTGTCATGGGAGGCTGAAAAACTGTTTTTT. This gives the protein CASSLSWEAEKLFF. V gene TRBV5-1 combines with J gene TRBJ1-4; D is unclear. CDR1 SGHRS and CDR2 YFSETQ come from the germline V gene. The CDR3 runs to 14 residues. Trimming removed 1 base at V and 7 bases at J, with 11 bases between.

This chain connects TRBV19 to TRBJ2-5; 7 positions agree with TRBD2. The CDR3 length is 15 residues. Germline CDR1 reads LNHDA; CDR2 reads SQIVND (reference sequence). With V trimmed by 6 bases and J by 2 bases, 9 bases remained unmatched. The CDR3 loop is CASSHHSGAQETQYF. The CDR3 DNA reads TGTGCCAGTAGCCACCACAGCGGGGCACAAGAGACCCAGTACTTC.

V and J are TRBV2 and TRBJ1-6, with D perhaps TRBD1 (6 bases). The CDR3 spans 15 residues. The germline V and J ends were trimmed by 6 bases and 8 bases, with 17 bases remaining between them. Per germline, CDR1 SNHLY and CDR2 FYNNEI. Here the CDR3 DNA reads TGTGCCAGCAGCGTTACAGGGCAGGTGGATTCACCCCTCCACTTT. This gives the protein CASSVTGQVDSPLHF.

The genes are TRBV30 and TRBJ1-1; D is perhaps TRBD1 (6 bases). Germline values: CDR1 GTSNPN, CDR2 SVGIG (reference sequence). The V end lost 3 bases, the J end lost 1 base, and 15 bases lay between the germline ends. The CDR3 totals 15 residues. The CDR3 reads CAWRDPLRGNTEAFF. The CDR3 DNA reads as TGTGCCTGGAGAGACCCGCTCAGGGGGAACACTGAAGCTTTCTTT.

The CDR3 region has the DNA TGTGCCAGCAGCTCGACAGCGAGCAATCAGCCCCAGCATTTT. Its translation is CASSSTASNQPQHF. The chain joins TRBV2 to TRBJ1-5; the D gene is possibly TRBD1 (5 bases). The V end lost 6 bases, the J end lost 1 base, and 10 bases lay between the germline ends. Germline CDR1 SNHLY, CDR2 FYNNEI. The CDR3 contains 14 residues.

The chain uses TRBV5-1 and TRBJ1-1; no firm D call. Per the germline V gene, CDR1 is SGHRS and CDR2 is YFSETQ. This CDR3 spans 14 amino acids. V was trimmed by 4 bases and J by 3 bases, leaving 13 bases between them. The CDR3 is CASSMDPGDTEAFF. The CDR3 coding sequence is TGCGCCAGCAGCATGGACCCCGGGGACACTGAAGCTTTCTTT.

About this clone: The same CDR3 can be traced to other DNA sequences in this sample. The chain couples TRBV30 to TRBJ1-3; tentative D call: TRBD1 (5 bases). V was cut by 4 bases and J by 4 bases, with 17 bases left in between. Germline lookup yields CDR1 GTSNPN and CDR2 SVGIG (reference sequence). The CDR3 is 15 amino acids. The CDR3 sequence: CAWTFGGASGNTIYF. In DNA form, the CDR3 reads TGTGCCTGGACGTTCGGCGGGGCCTCAGGAAACACCATATATTTT. Together with reference TRBV30 and TRBJ1-3, the CDR3 gives the full variable domain: SQTIHQWPATLVQPVGSPLSLECTVEGTSNPNLYWYRQAAGRGLQLLFYSVGIGQISSEVPQNLSASRPQDRQFILSSKKLLLSDSGFYLCAWTFGGASGNTIYFGEGSWLTVV.

This clone appeared a single time. The gene calls are TRBV5-1 and TRBJ2-1; TRBD2 matches at 10 bases. The CDR3 is made up of 14 amino acids. The V gene's germline CDR1 is SGHRS and CDR2 YFSETQ. The V segment lost 0 bases and the J segment 16 bases; nucleotides outside the gene matches: 10. CDR3 sequence (DNA): TGCGCCAGCAGCTTGGATCGAGCGGGAGGGTTAGTATTCTTC. It is translated as CASSLDRAGGLVFF.

This clone was detected only once. The chain links TRBV28 to TRBJ2-1; tentatively, D is TRBD2 (6 bases). The CDR3 is made up of 15 amino acids. V lost 3 bases to trimming and J lost 0 bases, with 9 bases between them. Germline V gives CDR1 MDHEN, CDR2 SYDVKM. Here the CDR3 reads CASSFSSGSYNEQFF. DNA of the CDR3: TGTGCCAGCAGTTTTAGTAGCGGCTCCTACAATGAGCAGTTCTTC.

The V call is TRBV6-1, the J call TRBJ2-3; perhaps TRBD1 as D (7 bases). The CDR3 covers 17 residues. CDR1 is MNHNS and CDR2 is SASEGT in the germline V gene. V lost 3 bases, J lost 5 bases, and 21 bases lay in between. The CDR3 sequence is CASSEPYGQVGGDTQYF. For the CDR3, the DNA is TGTGCCAGCAGTGAGCCTTATGGACAGGTGGGGGGAGATACGCAGTATTTT.

The rearrangement uses TRBV10-3 and TRBJ1-2, with D maybe TRBD1 (5 bases). The CDR3 has 12 amino acids. Trimming left V 3 bases short and J 8 bases short, with 10 bases between. Germline loops: CDR1 ENHRY, CDR2 SYGVKD. This CDR3 is CAISDRVDGYTF. The CDR3 DNA follows: TGTGCCATCAGTGACAGGGTGGACGGCTACACCTTC.

The V and J genes are TRBV27 and TRBJ2-7; 9 nucleotides match TRBD1. Germline CDR1 and CDR2: MNHEY and SMNVEV (reference sequence). V lost 5 bases and J lost 1; bases outside the gene matches: 9. This CDR3 comprises 16 residues. The CDR3, as DNA: TGTGCCAGCAGTCCCCGACAGGGGGGGAAATCCTACGAGCAGTACTTC. The encoded protein is CASSPRQGGKSYEQYF.

The rearrangement uses TRBV18 and TRBJ1-4; D not certain. Looked up from germline, CDR1 is KGHSH and CDR2 is LQKENI. With 1 base removed from V and 8 bases from J, the gap between germline ends came to 14 bases. The CDR3 spans 15 residues. CDR3 nucleotides: TGTGCCAGCTCACCACTACTATCCGCAGAGGAAAAACTGTTTTTT. Translating it yields CASSPLLSAEEKLFF. Drawing the rest from reference TRBV18 and TRBJ1-4, the complete variable domain is NAGVMQNPRHLVRRRGQEARLRCSPMKGHSHVYWYRQLPEEGLKFMVYLQKENIIDESGMPKERFSAEFPKEGPSILRIQQVVRGDSAAYFCASSPLLSAEEKLFFGSGTQLSVL.

The chain recombines TRBV5-5 with TRBJ1-6; no clear D. Germline lookup yields CDR1 SGHKS and CDR2 YYEKEE (reference sequence). Trimming took off 0 bases at V and 6 bases at J, with 10 bases between the two ends. CDR3 length: 15 amino acids. CDR3 in DNA: TGTGCCAGCAGCTTGGTCCCGGAGGGTAATTCACCCCTCCACTTT. As protein: CASSLVPEGNSPLHF.

The rearrangement uses TRBV2 and TRBJ1-2; TRBD1 is a possible D gene (6 bases). Germline V lookup: CDR1 SNHLY, CDR2 FYNNEI. The CDR3 is 16 residues long. Trimming shortened V by 2 bases and J by 4 bases, and 17 bases separated the two germline ends. Here the CDR3 DNA reads TGTGCCAGCAGTGAATTGCGGGGGGCAGCCCCCTATGGCTACACCTTC. Its protein product is CASSELRGAAPYGYTF.